Listed here are 16 T cell receptor beta chains from one sample, sequenced in a study of a mutant IDH1 vaccine in newly diagnosed glioma. Time point of the sample: week 23, last vaccination. Each vaccine dose was 300 ug of mutant IDH1 20-mer peptide, with topical imiquimod. The antigens for these receptors are not known. Libraries were prepared by immunoSEQ multiplex PCR; TCRdb keeps only in-frame clonotypes and omits some of them. The sample holds tens of thousands of clones; about 79% are singletons and the top ten take roughly 6.3%. The sequencing here drew on PBMCs, taken from a glioma patient whose treatment included an IDH1 peptide vaccine. Receptors originate from a woman aged 40-49 years with glioma. Some clones in this sample may be carry-over from other donors' samples.

The CDR3 bases are TGTGCCAGCAGCCCAGCAGGGACAGCCCCGCGGCAGTACTTC. Its protein product is CASSPAGTAPRQYF. The chain carries TRBV4-2 and TRBJ2-7; 7 nucleotides line up with TRBD1. The V segment lost 4 bases and the J segment 9 bases; nucleotides outside the gene matches: 12. Germline V gives CDR1 LGHNA, CDR2 YNFKEQ. This CDR3 is 14 amino acids long.

V is TRBV5-1 and J is TRBJ1-5; D uncertain. Germline CDR1 SGHRS, CDR2 YFSETQ. The CDR3 runs to 14 residues. The V and J ends lost 3 bases and 4 bases respectively, with 11 bases between them. The chain's CDR3 is CASSSNPGNQPQHF. In nucleotides, the CDR3 is TGCGCCAGCAGCTCCAACCCGGGGAATCAGCCCCAGCATTTT.

J is TRBJ1-5 and V is TRBV5-8; D is unclear. This CDR3 has 14 residues. CDR1 SGHTS and CDR2 YDEGEE come from the germline V gene. The V and J ends lost 4 bases and 5 bases respectively, with 13 bases between them. In DNA, the CDR3 is TGTGCCAGCAGCCCCCTGAGTGGCCATCAGCCCCAGCATTTT. Its protein product is CASSPLSGHQPQHF.

The genes are TRBV27 and TRBJ1-4; D uncertain. CDR3 length equals 15 residues. Trimming stripped 6 bases from V and 8 bases from J, with 19 bases between. Per germline, CDR1 MNHEY and CDR2 SMNVEV (reference sequence). The chain's CDR3 is CASRSPLPAEEKLFF. The CDR3 DNA follows: TGTGCCAGCAGGTCACCACTACCGGCGGAGGAAAAACTGTTTTTT.

This clone was seen more than once but under ten times. In the same sample, other DNA sequences code for this CDR3. The chain employs TRBV6-6 and TRBJ2-7; D unresolved. The CDR3 is 11 amino acids. V was shortened by 2 bases and J by 4 bases, with 3 bases between the two germline ends. Germline CDR1 is MNHNY and CDR2 is SVGAGI (reference sequence). The CDR3, as DNA: TGTGCCAGCAGTTACCTGTACGAGCAGTACTTC. Its translation: CASSYLYEQYF.

The genes are TRBV6-1 and TRBJ1-4; D might be TRBD1 (5 bases). The V end was cut by 4 bases, the J end by 10 bases, with 10 bases between. The germline gives CDR1 MNHNS, CDR2 SASEGT. The CDR3 spans 12 residues. The DNA of the CDR3 is TGTGCCAGCAGTGTCATCGGGGGAAAACTGTTTTTT. This sequence encodes CASSVIGGKLFF.

This chain links TRBV18 with TRBJ1-1, with D possibly TRBD1 on 5 matching bases. The germline CDR1 and CDR2 sequences are KGHSH and LQKENI. This CDR3 comprises 14 residues. With 4 bases removed from V and 1 base from J, the gap between germline ends came to 10 bases. The CDR3 region has the DNA TGTGCCAGCTCACAACTTAGGGGGAACACTGAAGCTTTCTTT. It is translated as CASSQLRGNTEAFF.

The chain employs TRBV5-1 and TRBJ1-1; 7 bases agree with TRBD1. This CDR3 spans 13 amino acids. The junction had 7 bases not matched to a gene; V was cut back by 5 bases and J by 6 bases. Germline assignment: CDR1 SGHRS and CDR2 YFSETQ. Here the CDR3 DNA reads TGCGCCAGCAGGACACAGGGGATGCCTGAAGCTTTCTTT. Translated: CASRTQGMPEAFF.

The genes are TRBV30 and TRBJ2-5; D is undetermined. The CDR3 has 14 amino acids. The ends were cut back, 2 bases at V and 5 bases at J, with 15 bases in the middle. Germline assignment: CDR1 GTSNPN and CDR2 SVGIG (reference sequence). The CDR3 sequence is CAWSPTEGVETQYF. Here the CDR3 DNA reads TGTGCCTGGAGTCCCACGGAAGGAGTGGAGACCCAGTACTTC.

CDR3 in amino acids: CASSPLAGGPVTGELFF. Written as DNA, the CDR3 is TGTGCCAGCAGCCCACTAGCGGGAGGGCCCGTCACCGGGGAGCTGTTTTTT. This rearrangement joins TRBV9 to TRBJ2-2, with 13 positions matching TRBD2. Per germline, CDR1 SGDLS and CDR2 YYNGEE. The junction had 7 bases not matched to a gene; V was cut back by 4 bases and J by 4 bases. CDR3 size: 17 residues.

The chain uses TRBV9 and TRBJ1-1; no definite D call. V lost 0 bases and J 4 bases, leaving 10 bases between the germline ends. The CDR3 contains 14 residues. Germline V CDR1 and CDR2: SGDLS, YYNGEE. CDR3 DNA sequence: TGTGCCAGCAGCGTAGGATCGCGGGCCACTGAAGCTTTCTTT. Amino acid sequence: CASSVGSRATEAFF. The variable domain in full, with the rest retrieved from reference TRBV9 and TRBJ1-1, is DSGVTQTPKHLITATGQRVTLRCSPRSGDLSVYWYQQSLDQGLQFLIQYYNGEERAKGNILERFSAQQFPDLHSELNLSSLELGDSALYFCASSVGSRATEAFFGQGTRLTVV.

The chain combines TRBV5-4 with TRBJ2-7; D is ambiguous. The CDR3 has 14 residues. V was trimmed by 4 bases and J by 0 bases, leaving 11 bases between them. Germline-derived CDR1 and CDR2 are SGHNT and YYREEE (reference sequence). The CDR3 loop is CASSPLVNSYEQYF. CDR3 DNA: TGTGCCAGCAGCCCCCTTGTGAACTCCTACGAGCAGTACTTC.

The chain joins TRBV6-5 to TRBJ1-5, with 7 bases that match TRBD1. The CDR3 length is 15 residues. The junction had 11 bases not matched to a gene; V was cut back by 6 bases and J by 6 bases. Germline assignment: CDR1 MNHEY and CDR2 SVGAGI. The CDR3 region has the DNA TGTGCCAGCAGGGCCGGGACAGTAGTGAGTCAGCCCCAGCATTTT. It is translated as CASRAGTVVSQPQHF.

V gene TRBV25-1 combines with J gene TRBJ2-7; 7 positions match TRBD1. V lost 6 bases, J lost 3 bases, and 8 bases stayed unmatched. The CDR3 consists of 14 residues. The germline gives CDR1 MGHDK, CDR2 SYGVNS. For the CDR3, the DNA is TGTGCCAGCAGGCGACAGGGAACAATCTACGAGCAGTACTTC. It is translated as CASRRQGTIYEQYF.

The gene calls are TRBV6-6 and TRBJ2-7; 9 bases are a match to TRBD1. Germline V gives CDR1 MNHNY, CDR2 SVGAGI (reference sequence). The CDR3 sequence is 15 residues long. V was clipped by 2 bases and J by 4 bases; unmatched bases: 6. The CDR3 loop is CASSYRDRALYEQYF. Written as DNA, the CDR3 is TGTGCCAGCAGTTACCGGGACAGGGCCTTATACGAGCAGTACTTC.

Only one count was recorded for this clone. This rearrangement joins TRBV9 to TRBJ2-1; TRBD2 matches 7 bases. CDR3 length: 13 residues. Per germline, CDR1 SGDLS and CDR2 YYNGEE. Trimming took 3 bases from V and 7 from J; bases not matched to a gene: 4. CDR3 nucleotides: TGTGCCAGCAGCGCTAGCGGAGCAAATGAGCAGTTCTTC. Residues: CASSASGANEQFF.